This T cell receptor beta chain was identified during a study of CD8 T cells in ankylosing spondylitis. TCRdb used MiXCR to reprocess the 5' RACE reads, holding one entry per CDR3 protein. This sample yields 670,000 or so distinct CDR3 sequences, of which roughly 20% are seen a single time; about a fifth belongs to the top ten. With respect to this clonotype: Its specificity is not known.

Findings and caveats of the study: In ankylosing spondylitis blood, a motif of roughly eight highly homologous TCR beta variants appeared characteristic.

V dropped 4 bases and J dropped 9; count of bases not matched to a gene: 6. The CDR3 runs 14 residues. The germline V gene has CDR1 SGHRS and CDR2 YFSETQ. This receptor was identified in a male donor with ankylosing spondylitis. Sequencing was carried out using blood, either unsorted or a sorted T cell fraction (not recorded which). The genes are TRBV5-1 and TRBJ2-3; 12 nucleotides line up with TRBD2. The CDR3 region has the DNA TGCGCCAGCAGCCAGGGACTAGCGGGCAGGACGCAGTATTTT. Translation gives CASSQGLAGRTQYF.